The entry below gives a single T cell receptor (beta chain) sequence along with its context. No antigen is known for it. The data belong to a study of T cells in Graves' hyperthyroidism and ophthalmopathy. The overall study: Peripheral blood was drawn at first diagnosis, prior to all treatment.

Amplified TCR beta CDR3 regions derived from RNA transcripts. TCR CDR3 underwent first-round RT-PCR with the HTBI primer set. Using its own MiXCR run on the multiplex PCR reads, TCRdb lists one record per CDR3 protein. The sample records 470,000 or so distinct CDR3 sequences, around 21% being singletons. Looked up from germline, CDR1 is MNHEY and CDR2 is SMNVEV (reference sequence). V lost 4 bases and J 8 bases, leaving 14 bases between the germline ends. The CDR3 totals 13 residues. Hyperthyroidism, newly diagnosed and lasting under 2 months, affected patients aged 18 to 65. The authors took PBMCs from 9.5 to 10 ml fresh peripheral blood. Study results and caveats: Patients with ophthalmopathy were separated from those with stable hyperthyroidism by a 13 V-J model.

The chain uses TRBV27 and TRBJ1-1, with D unclear. Sequenced: blood. This clonotype was sampled from a young man with Graves' hyperthyroidism. CDR3 DNA: TGTGCCAGCAGTTCAAAGGGTGTACCCGAAGCTTTCTTT. Encoded protein: CASSSKGVPEAFF.